A selection of T cell receptor beta chains follows, all from one sample in a study of lymphopenia after photon versus proton radiotherapy. The data were produced by immunoSEQ multiplex PCR, yet TCRdb's version contains in-frame clones alone and is incomplete. This table holds approximately 22,000 clones, nearly 85% found once. Sample: peripheral blood, taken from a patient treated with proton-based radiotherapy. The receptor source for this set is a woman aged 70-85 years with pancreatic cancer. Each CDR3 is given without its conserved first and last residue.

v_gene	j_gene	CDR3aa
TRBV21-1	TRBJ2-3	ASSERRVGTDTQY
TRBV9	TRBJ2-3	ASSDSGSRIADTQY
TRBV7-9	TRBJ1-6	ATSGQGSAPLH
TRBV19	TRBJ1-4	ASSLRQTRNEKLF
TRBV5-1	TRBJ2-7	ASRRESAGEQY
TRBV19	TRBJ2-7	ASSQQASYEQY
TRBV7-9	TRBJ2-7	ASSRDSSSYEQY
TRBV28	TRBJ1-2	ASRTPGGYGYT
TRBV10-3	TRBJ2-7	AIRNTGGNYEQY
TRBV19	TRBJ1-5	ASSPTTGTSNQPQH
TRBV7-8	TRBJ2-7	ASSSGLSEQY
TRBV28	TRBJ2-2	ATDHLADNTGELF
TRBV2	TRBJ1-1	ASSEGFGQGNTEAF
TRBV27	TRBJ1-5	ASRPSRQVLNQPQH
TRBV11-3	TRBJ2-1	ASSPGTSGRYEQF
TRBV27	TRBJ1-1	ASRAMTGGSTEAF
TRBV7-3	TRBJ2-7	ASSLRQGGNYEQY
TRBV6-6	TRBJ1-3	ASESTGISGNTIY
TRBV11-2	TRBJ2-7	ASSQDRGKPKPLYEQY
TRBV19	TRBJ1-5	ASSSPGQGVNQPQH
TRBV7-1	TRBJ2-7	ASSLGAPEQY
TRBV28	TRBJ2-2	ASTQVNTGELF
TRBV15	TRBJ2-2	ATSHREGHTGELF
TRBV7-9	TRBJ2-7	ASSLWDSSYEQY
TRBV29-1	TRBJ1-1	SGRAQMNTEAF
TRBV7-2	TRBJ2-1	ASSPRTGKDEQF
TRBV9	TRBJ2-2	ASSVGTVNTGELF
TRBV9	TRBJ2-7	ASSVAVGDPGYEQY
TRBV5-4	TRBJ2-1	ASSFRGLGYNEQF
TRBV6-1	TRBJ1-6	AGGVGTYNSPLH
TRBV28	TRBJ2-3	ASSDRGEFPDTQY
TRBV28	TRBJ1-2	ASSLLSAISGYT
TRBV11-2	TRBJ2-5	ASSLDSGVTQETQY
TRBV5-4	TRBJ2-7	ASSFDRFSYEQY
TRBV7-9	TRBJ1-3	ASSLETRNSGNTIY
TRBV6-6	TRBJ1-6	ASRVSGSRNSPLH
TRBV7-2	TRBJ1-2	ASRSLKYGYT
TRBV7-9	TRBJ2-2	ASSLGRDTGELF
TRBV7-3	TRBJ1-5	ASSLDGQPSQPQH
TRBV19	TRBJ2-5	ASSFPVGGQETQY
TRBV15	TRBJ2-5	ATSREDIQETQY
TRBV7-9	TRBJ1-1	ASSPRDRVGTEAF
TRBV5-1	TRBJ2-2	ASSPGGRTGELF
TRBV7-2	TRBJ2-4	ASSLAGHDIQY
TRBV4-3	TRBJ1-2	ASSQEEGGHYGYT